One sample yielded the 32 T cell receptor beta chains listed below, sequenced in a study of T cell responses to AZD1222 COVID-19 vaccine. Data came from immunoSEQ multiplex PCR; TCRdb stores just in-frame clones and leaves some out. The sample contains about 220,000 clones, just over 90% of which appear only once. The starting material was peripheral blood, obtained on day 0 of MenACWY control vaccination. These receptors originate from an adult in good health.

This chain connects TRBV2 to TRBJ1-2; D is possibly TRBD1 (5 bases). Germline-derived CDR1 and CDR2 are SNHLY and FYNNEI. Trimming removed 6 bases at V and 6 bases at J, with 11 bases between. The CDR3 consists of 12 residues. The CDR3 loop reads CASRGDGNGYTF. The CDR3 nucleotides read TGTGCCAGCAGAGGGGACGGCAATGGCTACACCTTC.

Of note for this clone: This sample also contains other DNA sequences that code for the same CDR3. V and J are TRBV19 and TRBJ1-4, with TRBD1 matching over 7 bases. Germline lookup yields CDR1 LNHDA and CDR2 SQIVND (reference sequence). This CDR3 contains 15 residues. With V trimmed by 3 bases and J by 0 bases, 1 base remained unmatched. CDR3 amino acids: CASSIGTATNEKLFF. For the CDR3, the DNA is TGTGCCAGTAGTATTGGGACAGCAACTAATGAAAAACTGTTTTTT.

This chain joins TRBV7-6 and TRBJ2-3; TRBD2 agrees at 8 bases. The V gene end was trimmed by 0 bases and the J gene end by 2 bases; junction bases not matched to a gene: 4. Germline CDR1 reads SGHVS; CDR2 reads FNYEAQ. This CDR3 contains 16 residues. The CDR3, as DNA: TGTGCCAGCAGCTTAGCCGGGACTAGGAACACAGATACGCAGTATTTT. Translated, it gives CASSLAGTRNTDTQYF. The whole variable domain, filled in from reference TRBV7-6 and TRBJ2-3, reads GAGVSQSPRYKVTKRGQDVALRCDPISGHVSLYWYRQALGQGPEFLTYFNYEAQQDKSGLPNDRFSAERPEGSISTLTIQRTEQRDSAMYRCASSLAGTRNTDTQYFGPGTRLTVL.

The chain links TRBV19 to TRBJ1-5, with TRBD1 matching over 9 bases. Losses at the gene ends were 4 bases for V and 5 bases for J; bases not matched to a gene: 9. The CDR3 totals 16 residues. Germline V gives CDR1 LNHDA, CDR2 SQIVND (reference sequence). The CDR3 region is CASSSLDRGRDQPQHF. The CDR3 region has the DNA TGTGCCAGTAGTAGCCTCGACAGGGGGAGAGATCAGCCCCAGCATTTT.

This clone appeared once. The chain is built from TRBV7-2 and TRBJ1-6; D possibly corresponds to TRBD1 (6 bases). The V gene's germline CDR1 is SGHTA and CDR2 FQGNSA. Trimming left V 4 bases short and J 2 bases short, with 12 bases between. This CDR3 is 16 amino acids long. The chain's CDR3 is CASSSQGRAYNSPLHF. Here the CDR3 DNA reads TGTGCCAGCAGCTCGCAGGGGAGGGCCTATAATTCACCCCTCCACTTT.

The gene calls are TRBV11-2 and TRBJ2-2; D is unclear. V was cut by 4 bases and J by 7 bases, with 13 bases left in between. Germline V CDR1 and CDR2: SGHAT, FQNNGV. The CDR3 covers 14 residues. The CDR3 sequence: CASSWQQLGGELFF. The CDR3 DNA sequence: TGTGCCAGCAGCTGGCAGCAGCTGGGCGGGGAGCTGTTTTTT.

CDR3 sequence (DNA): TGTGCCAGCAGCCTCTTGACAGGATCTACAAGCTCCTACAATGAGCAGTTCTTC. Protein: CASSLLTGSTSSYNEQFF. The chain couples TRBV5-6 to TRBJ2-1; maybe TRBD1 (6 bases). The CDR3 spans 18 residues. Trimming pared 4 bases from V and 0 bases from J, leaving 20 bases between. Germline V CDR1 and CDR2: SGHDT, YYEEEE.

The rearrangement links TRBV18 to TRBJ1-6, with D uncertain. V was trimmed by 0 bases and J by 6 bases, leaving 6 bases between them. The germline gives CDR1 KGHSH, CDR2 LQKENI. CDR3 size: 14 residues. CDR3: CASSPPIGNSPLHF. CDR3 nucleotide sequence: TGTGCCAGCTCACCACCGATCGGTAATTCACCCCTCCACTTT.

J is TRBJ2-7 and V is TRBV5-8; 9 bases map to TRBD1. Germline CDR1 is SGHTS and CDR2 is YDEGEE. The CDR3 is 16 residues long. Trimming took 4 bases from V and 5 from J; bases not matched to a gene: 13. The DNA of the CDR3 is TGTGCCAGCAGCGCATACCGGACAGGGGACCCCCACGAGCAGTACTTC. It yields the protein CASSAYRTGDPHEQYF.

The chain carries TRBV4-2 and TRBJ2-1; D remains ambiguous. The CDR3 loop spans 13 amino acids. Between the trimmed V and J ends, which lost 1 base and 7 bases, there was a span of 8 bases. CDR1 is LGHNA, CDR2 YNFKEQ, per germline. The CDR3 DNA follows: TGTGCCAGCAGCCAAGGAGCAGAGAATGAGCAGTTCTTC. It translates to CASSQGAENEQFF.

The chain recombines TRBV5-1 with TRBJ1-6; maybe TRBD1 (6 bases). V dropped 0 bases and J dropped 7 bases, with 11 bases sitting between them. The CDR3 length is 15 residues. CDR1 and CDR2 from the germline V gene are SGHRS and YFSETQ. CDR3 coding DNA: TGCGCCAGCAGCTTGGCCGGGGGCCCCAATTCACCCCTCCACTTT. This translates into CASSLAGGPNSPLHF.

The rearrangement links TRBV2 to TRBJ1-1; 7 bases map to TRBD1. J was trimmed by 4 bases and V by 6 bases; bases with no gene match: 8. CDR3 length equals 14 residues. Germline V gene sequence: CDR1 SNHLY, CDR2 FYNNEI. CDR3 region: CASSPQGWSTEAFF. The CDR3 DNA is TGTGCCAGCAGCCCACAGGGGTGGAGCACTGAAGCTTTCTTT.

This clone was observed a single time. The chain carries TRBV9 and TRBJ1-5; a weak D match, TRBD1 (6 bases). Germline values: CDR1 SGDLS, CDR2 YYNGEE. This CDR3 has 14 amino acids. V shed 3 bases and J shed 8 bases, with 15 bases lying between them. The CDR3 nucleotides are TGTGCCAGCAGCGGACTAGGGGGTTTTGAGCCCCAGCATTTT. Translation: CASSGLGGFEPQHF.

This chain uses TRBV7-9 with TRBJ1-5, with 9 bases lining up with TRBD1. The CDR3 runs 15 residues. V was clipped by 4 bases and J by 2 bases; unmatched bases: 3. Per the germline V gene, CDR1 is SEHNR and CDR2 is FQNEAQ (reference sequence). CDR3 sequence reads: CASSSTGGGNQPQHF. CDR3 bases: TGTGCCAGCAGCTCGACAGGGGGGGGCAATCAGCCCCAGCATTTT.

The rearrangement uses TRBV7-9 and TRBJ2-5; the match to TRBD2 covers 8 bases. Germline values: CDR1 SEHNR, CDR2 FQNEAQ (reference sequence). The CDR3 contains 15 residues. The V segment lost 1 base and the J segment 4 bases; nucleotides outside the gene matches: 5. The CDR3 DNA sequence: TGTGCCAGCAGCTTAGTCGGGGGGGCCAGAGAGACCCAGTACTTC. As protein: CASSLVGGARETQYF.

The genes are TRBV4-1 and TRBJ1-1; 8 positions agree with TRBD1. Germline CDR1 is MGHRA and CDR2 is YSYEKL. The CDR3 runs 18 residues. The trim removed 2 bases at V and 0 bases at J, leaving 11 bases unmatched. The DNA for the CDR3 is TGCGCCAGCAGCCAAACGTCGACAGGGGTGGGGTTGAACACTGAAGCTTTCTTT. Its translation is CASSQTSTGVGLNTEAFF.

The chain has TRBV27 and TRBJ1-1; D remains ambiguous. The CDR3 totals 14 residues. Germline V gene data show CDR1 as MNHEY and CDR2 as SMNVEV (reference sequence). Trimming cost V 0 bases and J 1 base, with 6 bases left between them. CDR3 coding DNA: TGTGCCAGCAGTTTATCGGGCTGGAACACTGAAGCTTTCTTT. It codes for CASSLSGWNTEAFF.

The chain carries TRBV5-1 and TRBJ2-5; D is possibly TRBD1 or TRBD2 (5 bases each). Germline V gene data show CDR1 as SGHRS and CDR2 as YFSETQ. The CDR3 is made up of 14 amino acids. Trimming shortened V by 0 bases and J by 3 bases, and 9 bases separated the two germline ends. The CDR3 nucleotides are TGCGCCAGCAGCTTGGGGCAGGGAGAAGAGACCCAGTACTTC. It encodes CASSLGQGEETQYF.

The rearrangement links TRBV13 to TRBJ1-4; TRBD1 matches at 8 bases. Germline V gene data show CDR1 as PRHDT and CDR2 as FYEKMQ (reference sequence). The trim removed 8 bases at V and 7 bases at J, leaving 6 bases unmatched. The CDR3 contains 13 residues. The CDR3 nucleotides read TGTGCCAGCCACGGACAGGGAGGTGAAAAACTGTTTTTT. Amino acids: CASHGQGGEKLFF. Looking up the rest from reference TRBV13 and TRBJ1-4 gives the full variable domain: AAGVIQSPRHLIKEKRETATLKCYPIPRHDTVYWYQQGPGQDPQFLISFYEKMQSDKGSIPDRFSAQQFSDYHSELNMSSLELGDSALYFCASHGQGGEKLFFGSGTQLSVL.

Only one count was recorded for this clone. Different DNA sequences within this sample yield the same CDR3. The rearrangement links TRBV5-1 to TRBJ1-5; the D gene is possibly TRBD1 (6 bases). The CDR3 has 13 amino acids. Deletions cut 3 bases from V and 7 bases from J, with 11 bases between. Germline CDR1 reads SGHRS; CDR2 reads YFSETQ. This CDR3 reads CASSSRGGQPQHF. The CDR3 nucleotides are TGCGCCAGCAGCTCCAGGGGAGGACAGCCCCAGCATTTT.

DNA of the CDR3: TGTGCCTGGTCTAGGGGAGGAAGGGATCAGCCCCAGCATTTT. Residues: CAWSRGGRDQPQHF. The chain joins TRBV30 to TRBJ1-5; maybe TRBD1 (5 bases). The length of the CDR3 is 14 residues. V was shortened by 5 bases and J by 5 bases, with 16 bases between the two germline ends. Germline V gives CDR1 GTSNPN, CDR2 SVGIG (reference sequence).

This clone came up once. The V call is TRBV30, the J call TRBJ1-2; 7 positions match TRBD1. Per germline, CDR1 GTSNPN and CDR2 SVGIG (reference sequence). The CDR3 runs 15 residues. J lost 3 bases, V lost 8 bases, and 15 bases had no gene match. This CDR3 is CAAPHRQGDYYGYTF. The CDR3 DNA reads as TGTGCCGCCCCCCACCGGCAGGGGGATTACTATGGCTACACCTTC.

J is TRBJ1-2 and V is TRBV30; D perhaps matches TRBD1 (5 bases). This CDR3 is built from 14 residues. V lost 4 bases and J lost 0, with 12 bases in between. Germline CDR1 and CDR2: GTSNPN and SVGIG (reference sequence). CDR3 bases: TGTGCCTGGAACGGCAGGGCCTCTAACTATGGCTACACCTTC. Translated, it gives CAWNGRASNYGYTF.

The sample holds one count of this clone. The chain links TRBV6-5 to TRBJ1-1; D unclear. Per the germline V gene, CDR1 is MNHEY and CDR2 is SVGAGI. The CDR3 has 14 residues. Trimming shortened V by 4 bases and J by 6 bases, and 15 bases separated the two germline ends. CDR3 protein: CASSSPDRAAEAFF. CDR3 coding DNA: TGTGCCAGCAGTTCCCCAGATAGGGCAGCTGAAGCTTTCTTT.

The chain links TRBV4-3 to TRBJ1-2, with 8 bases identical to TRBD1. CDR1 is LGHNA and CDR2 is YSLEER in the germline V gene. The trim removed 4 bases at V and 8 bases at J, leaving 9 bases unmatched. The CDR3 sequence is 14 residues long. The CDR3 DNA sequence: TGCGCCAGCAGCCCTCAGATGGACAGGGACGGCTACACCTTC. Protein sequence: CASSPQMDRDGYTF.

This chain uses TRBV6-5 with TRBJ1-6, with D unclear. CDR1 and CDR2 (germline): MNHEY, SVGAGI. Trimming cost V 6 bases and J 7 bases, with 10 bases left between them. CDR3 length equals 13 residues. CDR3: CASSRDGNSPLHF. The CDR3 DNA is TGTGCCAGCAGCCGCGACGGAAATTCACCCCTCCACTTT.

The chain links TRBV6-6 to TRBJ2-5; D gene unclear. The CDR3 runs 12 residues. From germline, CDR1 is MNHNY and CDR2 SVGAGI (reference sequence). V was clipped by 2 bases and J by 4 bases, with 5 bases between them. In nucleotides, the CDR3 is TGTGCCAGCAGTTACGGTGGAGAGACCCAGTACTTC. As protein: CASSYGGETQYF.

Of note for this clone: Germline is not matched at one junction end, which may reflect a read error. This chain links TRBV5-4 with TRBJ2-3; D not certain. The CDR3 has 13 residues. Germline-derived CDR1 and CDR2 are SGHNT and YYREEE (reference sequence). The CDR3 loop is CASSRASTDMQYF. The CDR3, as DNA: TGTGCCAGCAGCCGAGCGAGCACAGATATGCAGTATTTT.

This sequence joins TRBV12-3 or TRBV12-4 and TRBJ1-5; D is unresolved. V lost 3 bases to trimming and J lost 15 bases, with 15 bases between them. This CDR3 has 12 amino acids. The CDR3: CASSFGPGGTHF. DNA of the CDR3: TGTGCCAGCAGTTTTGGTCCGGGTGGTACGCATTTT.

The J gene is TRBJ2-5, the V gene TRBV3-1 (or the pseudogene TRBV3-2), with a weak D call TRBD2 (6 bases). V was clipped by 4 bases and J by 3 bases, with 15 bases between them. Germline lookup yields CDR1 LGHDT and CDR2 YNNKEL (reference sequence). The CDR3 is 15 residues long. This CDR3 reads CASSPGLGGEETQYF. CDR3 nucleotides: TGTGCCAGCAGCCCGGGACTGGGGGGAGAAGAGACCCAGTACTTC.

The rearrangement links TRBV5-6 to TRBJ1-2, with D uncertain. Trimming cost V 0 bases and J 3 bases, with 15 bases left between them. The CDR3 totals 16 residues. CDR1 is SGHDT, CDR2 YYEEEE, per germline. In nucleotides, the CDR3 is TGTGCCAGCAGCTTGGCCTACCACCGGGGTCACTATGGCTACACCTTC. Translating gives CASSLAYHRGHYGYTF.

This clone has only one observation. The rearrangement uses TRBV5-1 and TRBJ1-6, with D possibly being TRBD1 (6 bases). The germline V gene has CDR1 SGHRS and CDR2 YFSETQ. The CDR3 consists of 14 residues. V lost 2 bases and J 6 bases, leaving 9 bases between the germline ends. The CDR3 DNA follows: TGCGCCAGCAGCTTAACAGGGATTAATTCACCCCTCCACTTT. It translates to CASSLTGINSPLHF.